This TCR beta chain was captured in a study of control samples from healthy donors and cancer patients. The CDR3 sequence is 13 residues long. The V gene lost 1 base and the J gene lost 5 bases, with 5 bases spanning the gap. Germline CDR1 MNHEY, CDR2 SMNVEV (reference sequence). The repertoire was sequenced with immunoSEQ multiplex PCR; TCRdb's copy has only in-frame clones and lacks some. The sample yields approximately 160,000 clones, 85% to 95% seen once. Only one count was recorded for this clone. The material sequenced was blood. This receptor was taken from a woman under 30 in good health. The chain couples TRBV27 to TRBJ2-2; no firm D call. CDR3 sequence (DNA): TGTGCCAGCAGTTTATTAGGAACCGGGGAGCTGTTTTTT. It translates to CASSLLGTGELFF.